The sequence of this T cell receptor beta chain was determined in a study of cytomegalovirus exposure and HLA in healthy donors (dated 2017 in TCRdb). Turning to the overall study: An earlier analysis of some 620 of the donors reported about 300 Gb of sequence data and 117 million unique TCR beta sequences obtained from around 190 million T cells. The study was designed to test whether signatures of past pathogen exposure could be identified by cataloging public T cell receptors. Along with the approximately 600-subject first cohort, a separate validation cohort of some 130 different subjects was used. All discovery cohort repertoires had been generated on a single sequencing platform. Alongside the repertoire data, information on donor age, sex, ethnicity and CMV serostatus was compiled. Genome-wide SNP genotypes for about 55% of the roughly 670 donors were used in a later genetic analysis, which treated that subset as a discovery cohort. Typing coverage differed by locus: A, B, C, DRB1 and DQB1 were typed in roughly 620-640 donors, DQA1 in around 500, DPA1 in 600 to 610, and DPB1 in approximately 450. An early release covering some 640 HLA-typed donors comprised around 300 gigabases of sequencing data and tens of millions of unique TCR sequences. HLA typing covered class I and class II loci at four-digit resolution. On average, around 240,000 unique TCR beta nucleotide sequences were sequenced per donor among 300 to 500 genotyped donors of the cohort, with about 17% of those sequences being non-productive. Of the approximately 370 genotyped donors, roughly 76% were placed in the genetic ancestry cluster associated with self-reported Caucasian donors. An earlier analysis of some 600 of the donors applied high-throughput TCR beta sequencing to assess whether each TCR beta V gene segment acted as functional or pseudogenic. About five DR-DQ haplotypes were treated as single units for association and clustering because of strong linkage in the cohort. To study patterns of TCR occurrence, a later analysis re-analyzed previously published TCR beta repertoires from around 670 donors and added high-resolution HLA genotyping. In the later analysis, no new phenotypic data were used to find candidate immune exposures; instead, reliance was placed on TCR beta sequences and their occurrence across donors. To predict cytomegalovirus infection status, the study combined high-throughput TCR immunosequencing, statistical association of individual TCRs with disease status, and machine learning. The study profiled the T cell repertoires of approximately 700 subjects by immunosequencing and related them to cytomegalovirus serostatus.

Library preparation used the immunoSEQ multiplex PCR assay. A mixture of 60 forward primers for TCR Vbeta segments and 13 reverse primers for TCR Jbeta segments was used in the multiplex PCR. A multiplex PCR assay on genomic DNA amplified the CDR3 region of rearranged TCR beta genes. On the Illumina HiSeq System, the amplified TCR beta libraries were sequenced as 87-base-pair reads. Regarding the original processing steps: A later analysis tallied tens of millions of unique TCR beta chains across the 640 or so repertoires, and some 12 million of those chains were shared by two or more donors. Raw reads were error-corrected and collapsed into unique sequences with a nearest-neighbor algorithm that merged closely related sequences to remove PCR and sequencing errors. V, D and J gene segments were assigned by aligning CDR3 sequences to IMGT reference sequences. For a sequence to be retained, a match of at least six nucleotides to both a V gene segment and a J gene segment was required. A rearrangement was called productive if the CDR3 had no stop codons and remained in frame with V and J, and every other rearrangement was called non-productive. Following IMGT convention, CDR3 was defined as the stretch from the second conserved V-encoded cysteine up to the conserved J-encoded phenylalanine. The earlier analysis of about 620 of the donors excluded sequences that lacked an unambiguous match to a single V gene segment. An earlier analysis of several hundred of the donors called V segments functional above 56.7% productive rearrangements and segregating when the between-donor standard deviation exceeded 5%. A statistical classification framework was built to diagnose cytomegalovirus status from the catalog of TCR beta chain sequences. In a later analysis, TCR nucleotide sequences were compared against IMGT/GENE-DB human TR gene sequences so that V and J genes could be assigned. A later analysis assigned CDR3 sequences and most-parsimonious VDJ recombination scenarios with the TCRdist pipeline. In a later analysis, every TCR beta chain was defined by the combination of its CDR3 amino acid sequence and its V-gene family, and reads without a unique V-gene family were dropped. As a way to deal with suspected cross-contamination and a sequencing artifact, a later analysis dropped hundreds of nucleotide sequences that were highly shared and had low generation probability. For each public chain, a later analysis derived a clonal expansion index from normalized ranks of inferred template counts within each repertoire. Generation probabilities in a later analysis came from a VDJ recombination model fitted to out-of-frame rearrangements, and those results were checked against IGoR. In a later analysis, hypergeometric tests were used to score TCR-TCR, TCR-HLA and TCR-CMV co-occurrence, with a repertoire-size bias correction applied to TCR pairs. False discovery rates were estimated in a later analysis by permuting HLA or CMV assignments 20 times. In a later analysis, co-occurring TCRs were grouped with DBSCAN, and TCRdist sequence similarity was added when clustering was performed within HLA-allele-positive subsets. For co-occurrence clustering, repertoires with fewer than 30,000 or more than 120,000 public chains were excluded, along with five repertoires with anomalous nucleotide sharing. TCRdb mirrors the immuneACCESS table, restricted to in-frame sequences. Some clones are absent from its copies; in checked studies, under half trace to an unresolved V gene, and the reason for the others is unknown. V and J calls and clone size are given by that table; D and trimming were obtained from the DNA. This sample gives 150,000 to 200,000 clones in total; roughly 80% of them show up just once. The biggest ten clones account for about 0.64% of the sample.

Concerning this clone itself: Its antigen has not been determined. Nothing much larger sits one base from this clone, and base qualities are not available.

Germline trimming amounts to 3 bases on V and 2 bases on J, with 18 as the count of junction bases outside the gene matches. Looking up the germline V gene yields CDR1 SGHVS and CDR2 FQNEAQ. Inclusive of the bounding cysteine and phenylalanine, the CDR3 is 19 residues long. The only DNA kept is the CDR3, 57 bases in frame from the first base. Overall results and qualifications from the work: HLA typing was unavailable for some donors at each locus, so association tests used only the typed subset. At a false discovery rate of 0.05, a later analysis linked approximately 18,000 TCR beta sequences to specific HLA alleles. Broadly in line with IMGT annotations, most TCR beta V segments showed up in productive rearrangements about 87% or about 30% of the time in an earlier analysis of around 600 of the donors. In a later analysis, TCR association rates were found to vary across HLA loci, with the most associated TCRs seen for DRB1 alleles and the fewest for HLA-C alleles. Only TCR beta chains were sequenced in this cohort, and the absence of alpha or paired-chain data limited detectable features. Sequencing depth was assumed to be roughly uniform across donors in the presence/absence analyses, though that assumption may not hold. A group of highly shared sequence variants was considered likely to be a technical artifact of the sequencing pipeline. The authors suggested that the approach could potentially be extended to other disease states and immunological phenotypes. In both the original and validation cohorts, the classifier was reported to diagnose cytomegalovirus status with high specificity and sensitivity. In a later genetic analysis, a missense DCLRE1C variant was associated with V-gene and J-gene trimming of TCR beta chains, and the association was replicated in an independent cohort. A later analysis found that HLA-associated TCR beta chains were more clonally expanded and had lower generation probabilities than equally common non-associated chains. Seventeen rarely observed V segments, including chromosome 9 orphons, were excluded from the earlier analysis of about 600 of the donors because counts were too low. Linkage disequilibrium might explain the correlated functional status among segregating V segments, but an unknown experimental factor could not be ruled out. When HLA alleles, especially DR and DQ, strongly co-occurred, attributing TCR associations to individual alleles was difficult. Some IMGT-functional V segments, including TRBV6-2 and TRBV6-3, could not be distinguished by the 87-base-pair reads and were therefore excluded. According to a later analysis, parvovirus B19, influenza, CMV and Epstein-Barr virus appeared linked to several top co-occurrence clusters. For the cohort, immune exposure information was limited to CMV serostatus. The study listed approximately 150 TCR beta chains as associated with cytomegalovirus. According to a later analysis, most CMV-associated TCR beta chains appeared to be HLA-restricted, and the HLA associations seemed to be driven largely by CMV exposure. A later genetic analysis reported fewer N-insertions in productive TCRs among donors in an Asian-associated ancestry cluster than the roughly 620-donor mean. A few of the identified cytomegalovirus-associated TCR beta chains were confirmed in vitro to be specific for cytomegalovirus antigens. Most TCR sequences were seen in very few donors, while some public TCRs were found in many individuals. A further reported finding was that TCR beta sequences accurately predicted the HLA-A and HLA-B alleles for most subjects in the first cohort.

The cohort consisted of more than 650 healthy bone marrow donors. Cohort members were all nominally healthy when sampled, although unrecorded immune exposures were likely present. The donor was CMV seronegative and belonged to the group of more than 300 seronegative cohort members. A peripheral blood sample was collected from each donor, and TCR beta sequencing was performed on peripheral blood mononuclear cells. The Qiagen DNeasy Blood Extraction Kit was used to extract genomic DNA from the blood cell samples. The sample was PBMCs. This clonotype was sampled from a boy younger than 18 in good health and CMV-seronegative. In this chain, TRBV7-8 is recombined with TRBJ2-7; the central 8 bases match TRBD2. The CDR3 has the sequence CASSFSRRGGNTAAYEQYF. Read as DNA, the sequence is TGTGCCAGCAGCTTTTCGCGACGGGGGGGTAACACTGCCGCCTACGAGCAGTACTTC.